This TCR beta chain derives from a study of CD8+ T cells in alopecia areata. Study-level background: Treated patients were given 5 to 10 mg oral tofacitinib twice daily. General study points: Compared with normal scalp, lesional scalp had higher clonality and more expanded CD8+ clones. In scalp, tofacitinib significantly decreased clonality and expanded CD8+ clones among the top 100.

Once RNA had been extracted, it was reverse transcribed into cDNA to act as the sequencing template. TCRdb's copy holds only in-frame clones and misses some; the assay was immunoSEQ multiplex PCR. The sample includes over 250,000 clones, 45% to 70% seen only once; the top ten take around 0.92%. Treatment: oral pan-JAK inhibitor, 5-10 mg twice daily. As for this clone: Its antigen is not known.

The source of this sequence is a human donor with alopecia areata. The material was CD4+ T cells sorted from blood, obtained at roughly week 53, from a patient treated with tofacitinib.

The CDR3 is CASSVDPSTDTQYF. The CDR3 bases are TGTGCCAGCAGTGTGGACCCCAGCACAGATACGCAGTATTTT. The chain is built from TRBV2 and TRBJ2-3; D remains ambiguous. The germline V gene encodes CDR1 SNHLY and CDR2 FYNNEI. CDR3 size: 14 residues. V shed 4 bases and J shed 0 bases, with 8 bases lying between them.